A selection of T cell receptor beta chains follows, all from one sample in a study of blood T cell repertoires in COVID-19. Using immunoSEQ multiplex PCR, the repertoire was profiled, and TCRdb retains in-frame clones only, with some absent. This sample has fewer than 200,000 clones; around 90% occur once, and the top ten carry roughly 9%. Input material: PBMCs or T cells enriched from blood (not recorded which). These receptors came from a woman aged 18-29 years who had recovered from COVID-19. Each CDR3 is given with its conserved first and last residue.

v_gene	j_gene	CDR3aa
TRBV3-1/TRBV3-2	TRBJ2-2	CASSQGGRDGELFF
TRBV28	TRBJ2-3	CASRGTSASTDTQYF
TRBV4-2	TRBJ1-6	CASSQEVRPGNSPLHF
TRBV11-2	TRBJ2-3	CASSESGQGANTQYF
TRBV3-1/TRBV3-2	TRBJ1-2	CASSKQVPNYGYTF
TRBV28	TRBJ1-1	CASSFGGGNTEAFF
TRBV27	TRBJ1-2	CASSQGQGAYGYTF
TRBV28	TRBJ1-1	CASRRTGVNTEAFF
TRBV28	TRBJ2-7	CASGTTGPSYEQYF
TRBV11-2	TRBJ1-4	CASSPRYSSNEKLFF
TRBV3-1/TRBV3-2	TRBJ2-1	CASSQGSGTSGRNYNEQFF
TRBV7-3	TRBJ2-7	CASSAASGSSYEQYF
TRBV9	TRBJ2-2	CASTPGNTGELFF
TRBV19	TRBJ1-1	CASSPRQARVNTEAFF
TRBV18	TRBJ1-1	CASSPPAWGGVETEAFF
TRBV4-1	TRBJ1-5	CASSQAAISNQPQHF